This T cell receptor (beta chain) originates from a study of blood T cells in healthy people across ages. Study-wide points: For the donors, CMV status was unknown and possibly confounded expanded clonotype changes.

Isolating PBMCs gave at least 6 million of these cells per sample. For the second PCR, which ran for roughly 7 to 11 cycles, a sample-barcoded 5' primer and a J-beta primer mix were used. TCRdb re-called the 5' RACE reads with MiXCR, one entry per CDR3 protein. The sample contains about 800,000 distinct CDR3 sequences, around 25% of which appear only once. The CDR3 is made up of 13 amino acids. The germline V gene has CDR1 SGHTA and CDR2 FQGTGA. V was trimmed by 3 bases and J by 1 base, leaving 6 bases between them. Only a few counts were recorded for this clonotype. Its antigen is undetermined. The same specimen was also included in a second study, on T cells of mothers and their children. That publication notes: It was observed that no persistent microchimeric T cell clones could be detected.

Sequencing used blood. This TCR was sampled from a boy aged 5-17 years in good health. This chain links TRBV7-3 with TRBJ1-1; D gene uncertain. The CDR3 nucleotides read TGTGCCAGCAGCTTGAACAGGAACACTGAAGCTTTCTTT. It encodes CASSLNRNTEAFF. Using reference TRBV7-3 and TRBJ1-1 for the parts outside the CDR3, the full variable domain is GAGVSQTPSNKVTEKGKYVELRCDPISGHTALYWYRQSLGQGPEFLIYFQGTGAADDSGLPNDRFFAVRPEGSVSTLKIQRTERGDSAVYLCASSLNRNTEAFFGQGTRLTVV.